Listed below are T cell receptor beta chains from one sample, sequenced in a study of radiotherapy plus CTLA-4 blockade in lung cancer. Clones were read by immunoSEQ multiplex PCR, and TCRdb kept only the in-frame ones, dropping some. In the table there are 95,000 to 150,000 clones, about nine tenths of which are singletons. This sample comprised peripheral blood, obtained from a patient treated with radiotherapy plus ipilimumab. The receptors shown here come from a human donor with non-small cell lung cancer that progressed on radiotherapy plus ipilimumab. CDR3s include the opening cysteine and the closing phenylalanine or tryptophan. The D gene is left open where the match is weak.

TRBV4-2	TRBJ2-3	-	CASSQGGGNTDTQYF	TGTGCCAGCAGCCAAGGAGGCGGGAACACAGATACGCAGTATTTT
TRBV4-1	TRBJ2-1	TRBD2	CASSLYSGRSNEQFF	TGCGCCAGCAGCCTTTATAGCGGGAGGTCCAATGAGCAGTTCTTC
TRBV6-6	TRBJ2-7	-	CASSRGQNDLDEQYF	TGTGCCAGCAGCCGAGGACAGAATGACCTAGACGAGCAGTACTTC
TRBV5-5	TRBJ2-1	TRBD1	CASSPRQGARNEQFF	TGTGCCAGCAGCCCGCGACAGGGGGCGCGCAATGAGCAGTTCTTC
TRBV7-3	TRBJ2-6	-	CASSPGVGANVLTF	TGTGCCAGCAGCCCAGGGGTCGGGGCCAACGTCCTGACTTTC
TRBV2	TRBJ1-1	TRBD1	CASSGVLTGENTEAFF	TGTGCCAGCAGTGGCGTGTTGACAGGGGAGAACACTGAAGCTTTCTTT
TRBV2	TRBJ2-4	TRBD2	CASTGTSGRNGIQYF	TGTGCCAGCACCGGGACTAGCGGGAGGAATGGCATTCAGTACTTC
TRBV11-3	TRBJ1-4	-	CATPDAERFGNEKLFF	TGTGCCACCCCCGACGCGGAGCGTTTTGGTAATGAAAAACTGTTTTTT
TRBV2	TRBJ2-6	-	CASSDRNRPTVSSSGANVLTF	TGTGCCAGCAGTGACCGGAACAGGCCAACAGTGTCGAGCTCTGGGGCCAACGTCCTGACTTTC
TRBV7-8	TRBJ2-2	-	CASSFAGMNTGELFF	TGTGCCAGCAGCTTCGCGGGGATGAACACCGGGGAGCTGTTTTTT
TRBV11-2	TRBJ2-6	-	CASSLGVSGANVLTF	TGTGCCAGCAGCTTAGGAGTCTCTGGGGCCAACGTCCTGACTTTC
TRBV2	TRBJ2-5	TRBD1	CASRTGGETQYF	TGTGCCAGCAGAACAGGGGGAGAGACCCAGTACTTC
TRBV12-5	TRBJ2-5	TRBD2	CASGKTSGRETQYF	TGTGCTAGTGGAAAGACTAGCGGTCGGGAGACCCAGTACTTC
TRBV2	TRBJ1-1	-	CASRSGGWAEAFF	TGTGCCAGCAGAAGTGGGGGATGGGCTGAAGCTTTCTTT
TRBV7-2	TRBJ2-5	TRBD2	CASSLAILAGGMETQYF	TGTGCCAGCAGCTTAGCCATTTTAGCGGGAGGGATGGAGACCCAGTACTTC